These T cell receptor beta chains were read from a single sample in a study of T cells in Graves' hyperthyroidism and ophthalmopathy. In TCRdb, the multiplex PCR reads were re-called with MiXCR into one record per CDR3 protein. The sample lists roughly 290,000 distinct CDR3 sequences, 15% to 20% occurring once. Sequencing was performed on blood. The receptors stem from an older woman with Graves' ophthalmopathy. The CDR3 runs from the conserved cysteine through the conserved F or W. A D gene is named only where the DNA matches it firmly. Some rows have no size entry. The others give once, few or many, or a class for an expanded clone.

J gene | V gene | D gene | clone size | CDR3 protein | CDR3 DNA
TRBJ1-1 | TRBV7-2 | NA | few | CASSQTNQGTEAFF | TGTGCCAGCAGCCAGACGAATCAGGGGACTGAAGCTTTCTTT
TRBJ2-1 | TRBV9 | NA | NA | CASSLPGFGSSYNEQFF | TGTGCCAGCAGCCTACCGGGGTTCGGGAGCTCCTACAATGAGCAGTTCTTC
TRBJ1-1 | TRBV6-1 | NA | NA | CASSRARRMNAEAFF | TGTGCCAGCAGTAGAGCTAGGAGAATGAACGCTGAAGCTTTCTTT
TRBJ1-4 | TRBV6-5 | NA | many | CASSYFGTHEKLFF | TGTGCCAGCAGTTACTTTGGGACCCATGAAAAACTGTTTTTT
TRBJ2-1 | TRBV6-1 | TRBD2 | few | CASILNPGLGGNEQFF | TGTGCCAGCATCCTAAATCCGGGACTAGGTGGCAATGAGCAGTTCTTC
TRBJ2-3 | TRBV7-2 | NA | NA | CASNSGARTDTQYF | TGTGCCAGCAACTCGGGGGCCCGCACAGATACGCAGTATTTT
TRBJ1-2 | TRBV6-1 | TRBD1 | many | CASVRDRTNYGYTF | TGTGCCAGCGTACGGGACAGGACTAACTATGGCTACACCTTC
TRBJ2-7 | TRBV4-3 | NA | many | CASSQYVGTGYEQYF | TGCGCCAGCAGCCAATACGTAGGAACGGGGTACGAGCAGTACTTC
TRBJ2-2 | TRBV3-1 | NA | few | CASSQRQSRVGELFF | TGTGCCAGCAGCCAAAGGCAATCCCGGGTCGGGGAGCTGTTTTTT
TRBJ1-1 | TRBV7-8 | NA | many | CASSFRGRRGNTEAFF | TGTGCCAGCAGCTTCAGGGGAAGAAGAGGGAACACTGAAGCTTTCTTT
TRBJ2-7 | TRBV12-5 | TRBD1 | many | CASGLVRDRDYEQYF | TGTGCTAGTGGTTTGGTAAGGGACAGGGACTACGAGCAGTACTTC
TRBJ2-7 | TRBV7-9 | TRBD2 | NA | CASSYGGTEQYF | TGTGCCAGCAGCTACGGGGGGACCGAGCAGTACTTC
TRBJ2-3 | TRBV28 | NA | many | CASSFSHTDTQYF | TGTGCCAGCAGTTTTTCCCACACAGATACGCAGTATTTT
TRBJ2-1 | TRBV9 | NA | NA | CASSAGDSFYTEQFF | TGTGCCAGCAGCGCGGGGGACTCCTTCTACACTGAGCAGTTCTTC
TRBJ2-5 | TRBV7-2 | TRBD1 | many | CASSLTRDRGRETQYF | TGTGCCAGCAGCTTAACGAGGGACAGGGGTAGGGAGACCCAGTACTTC
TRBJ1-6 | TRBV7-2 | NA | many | CASSSISSSYNSPLHF | TGTGCCAGCAGCTCCATATCGAGCTCCTATAATTCACCCCTCCACTTT
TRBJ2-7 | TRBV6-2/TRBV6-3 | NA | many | CASRAEMSSYEQYF | TGTGCCAGCAGGGCAGAGATGAGCTCCTACGAGCAGTACTTC
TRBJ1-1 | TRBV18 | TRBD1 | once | CASSPPTGGDEAFF | TGTGCCAGCTCACCTCCGACAGGGGGTGACGAAGCTTTCTTT
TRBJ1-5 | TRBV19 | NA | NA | CASTQPRVDSNQPQHF | TGTGCCAGTACCCAACCAAGGGTAGATAGCAATCAGCCCCAGCATTTT
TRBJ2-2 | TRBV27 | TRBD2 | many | CASSSYWPTSGRSAGELFF | TGTGCCAGCAGTTCCTATTGGCCGACTAGCGGACGGTCCGCCGGGGAGCTGTTTTTT
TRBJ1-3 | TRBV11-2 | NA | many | CASSLSTGNTIYF | TGTGCCAGCAGCCTCAGCACTGGAAACACCATATATTTT
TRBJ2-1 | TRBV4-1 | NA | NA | CASSQSGLVGTFF | TGCGCCAGCAGCCAATCCGGCCTGGTAGGAACGTTCTTC
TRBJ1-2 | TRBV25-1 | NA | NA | CASSESGWGRGYTF | TGTGCCAGCAGTGAATCGGGGTGGGGACGTGGCTACACCTTC
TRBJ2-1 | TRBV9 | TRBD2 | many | CASSGLLAEGANEQFF | TGTGCCAGCAGCGGGCTGCTAGCGGAGGGAGCCAATGAGCAGTTCTTC
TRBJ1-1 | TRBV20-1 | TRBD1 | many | CSARSGTENEAFF | TGCAGTGCTAGATCCGGGACAGAAAATGAAGCTTTCTTT
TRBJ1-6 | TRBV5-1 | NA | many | CASSLAGGNSPLHF | TGCGCCAGCAGCTTGGCCGGCGGAAATTCACCCCTCCACTTT
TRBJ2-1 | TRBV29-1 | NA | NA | CSVEPMGWGQFF | TGCAGCGTTGAGCCTATGGGTTGGGGCCAGTTCTTC
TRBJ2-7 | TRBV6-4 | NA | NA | CASSESDIRWSTYEQYF | TGTGCCAGCAGTGAATCAGATATTCGGTGGAGTACCTACGAGCAGTACTTC
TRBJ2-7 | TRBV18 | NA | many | CASSPQSYEQYF | TGTGCCAGCTCACCGCAATCCTACGAGCAGTACTTC
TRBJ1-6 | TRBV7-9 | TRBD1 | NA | CASSILGQDNSPLHF | TGTGCCAGCAGCATACTGGGACAGGATAATTCACCCCTCCACTTT
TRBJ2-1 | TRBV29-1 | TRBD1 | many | CSVGQYNEQFF | TGCAGCGTGGGACAGTACAATGAGCAGTTCTTC
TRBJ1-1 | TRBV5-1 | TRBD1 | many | CASSLRTGGMNTEAFF | TGCGCCAGCAGCCTACGGACAGGGGGAATGAACACTGAAGCTTTCTTT
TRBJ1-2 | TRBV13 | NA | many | CASSLQESHGYTF | TGTGCCAGCAGCTTACAGGAGTCTCATGGCTACACCTTC
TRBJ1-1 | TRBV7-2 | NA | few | CASSLAWRGAGTEAFF | TGTGCCAGCAGCTTAGCTTGGAGGGGCGCGGGCACTGAAGCTTTCTTT
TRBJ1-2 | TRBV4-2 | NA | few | CASSQEDRMNGYTF | TGTGCCAGCAGCCAAGAAGACAGAATGAATGGCTACACCTTC
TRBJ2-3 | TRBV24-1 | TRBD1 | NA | CATSDPGQGTDTQYF | TGTGCCACCAGTGATCCAGGACAGGGCACAGATACGCAGTATTTT
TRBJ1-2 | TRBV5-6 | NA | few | CASSLEGGSGGYTF | TGTGCCAGCAGCTTGGAGGGGGGTTCCGGCGGCTACACCTTC
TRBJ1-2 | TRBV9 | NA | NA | CASSVQIQGAEGYTF | TGTGCCAGCAGCGTACAGATTCAGGGTGCGGAAGGCTACACCTTC
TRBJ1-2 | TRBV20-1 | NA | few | CSARIRESGYGYTF | TGCAGTGCTAGAATTAGGGAGTCGGGCTATGGCTACACCTTC
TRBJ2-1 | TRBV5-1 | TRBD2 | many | CASSTGLAGGLGNEQFF | TGCGCCAGCAGCACAGGACTAGCGGGAGGGCTGGGCAATGAGCAGTTCTTC
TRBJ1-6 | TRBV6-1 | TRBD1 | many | CASSNDRVSPLHF | TGTGCCAGCAGTAACGACAGGGTTTCACCCCTCCACTTT